One sample yielded the 11 T cell receptor beta chains listed below, sequenced in a study of T cells after posttransplantation cyclophosphamide. The method was immunoSEQ multiplex PCR; TCRdb's version includes in-frame clones alone and lacks a portion of them. Of under 20,000 clones in the sample, roughly 85% are singletons; the top ten hold roughly 9%. The sequenced sample consisted of memory CD4+ T cells sorted from blood. These receptors all come from a man aged 30 to 39 in good health and a related stem cell transplant donor.

V usage is TRBV5-6 and J usage is TRBJ2-7; the match to TRBD2 covers 8 bases. This CDR3 has 16 residues. V shed 1 base, J shed 4 bases, and the junction held 10 bases outside the gene matches. Germline CDR1 and CDR2: SGHDT and YYEEEE. CDR3 sequence: CASSLNLGTRVYEQYF. The CDR3 coding sequence is TGTGCCAGCAGCTTGAACTTAGGGACTAGGGTTTACGAGCAGTACTTC. The entire variable domain, with the rest obtained from reference TRBV5-6 and TRBJ2-7, is as follows: DAGVTQSPTHLIKTRGQQVTLRCSPKSGHDTVSWYQQALGQGPQFIFQYYEEEERQRGNFPDRFSGHQFPNYSSELNVNALLLGDSALYLCASSLNLGTRVYEQYFGPGTRLTVT.

This rearrangement joins TRBV19 to TRBJ2-6; D not certain. Germline V CDR1 and CDR2: LNHDA, SQIVND (reference sequence). V lost 6 bases to trimming and J lost 0 bases, with 9 bases between them. This CDR3 has 15 amino acids. This CDR3 is CASSLAHSGANVLTF. CDR3 nucleotide sequence: TGTGCCAGTAGCCTTGCGCACTCTGGGGCCAACGTCCTGACTTTC.

The rearrangement uses TRBV5-4 and TRBJ1-1, with D possibly matching TRBD1 (6 bases). The V end lost 0 bases, the J end lost 6 bases, and 12 bases lay between the germline ends. Germline CDR1 SGHNT, CDR2 YYREEE (reference sequence). The CDR3 has 14 amino acids. In nucleotides, the CDR3 is TGTGCCAGCAGCTTGGTGGGGGCTAGGGCTGAAGCTTTCTTT. Its protein product is CASSLVGARAEAFF.

The chain recombines TRBV27 with TRBJ2-3; 10 nucleotides match TRBD1. The germline V gene encodes CDR1 MNHEY and CDR2 SMNVEV (reference sequence). With V trimmed by 2 bases and J by 8 bases, 13 bases remained unmatched. The CDR3 is made up of 17 amino acids. The DNA for the CDR3 is TGTGCCAGCAGTTTACTCTTGGGACAGGGGACGCCGGGTACGCAGTATTTT. Its protein is CASSLLLGQGTPGTQYF.

The chain is built from TRBV5-5 and TRBJ2-2; TRBD1 matches at 7 bases. The CDR3 contains 14 residues. J was trimmed by 4 bases and V by 3 bases; bases with no gene match: 3. Germline V gene sequence: CDR1 SGHKS, CDR2 YYEKEE (reference sequence). The CDR3 sequence is CASSSTGATGELFF. The DNA for the CDR3 is TGTGCCAGCAGCTCTACAGGGGCCACCGGGGAGCTGTTTTTT.

The CDR3 bases are TGTGCCAGCAGCTTATTGGGCGGGGTTTCCTACAATGAGCAGTTCTTC. Its protein is CASSLLGGVSYNEQFF. The chain combines TRBV7-8 with TRBJ2-1, with TRBD2 as a possible D gene (6 bases). This CDR3 is 16 amino acids long. Germline V gene lookup returns CDR1 SGHVS and CDR2 FQNEAQ. V was trimmed by 2 bases and J by 1 base, leaving 12 bases between them. Combining the CDR3 with reference TRBV7-8 and TRBJ2-1 gives the whole variable domain GAGVSQSPRYKVAKRGQDVALRCDPISGHVSLFWYQQALGQGPEFLTYFQNEAQLDKSGLPSDRFFAERPEGSVSTLKIQRTQQEDSAVYLCASSLLGGVSYNEQFFGPGTRLTVL.

The V call is TRBV4-1, the J call TRBJ1-1; D might be TRBD1 (6 bases). Between the trimmed V and J ends, which lost 6 bases and 0 bases, there was a span of 17 bases. The CDR3 has 16 amino acids. The germline CDR1 and CDR2 sequences are MGHRA and YSYEKL. The CDR3 protein is CASSPVQGLMNTEAFF. The CDR3 region has the DNA TGCGCCAGCAGTCCTGTGCAGGGGTTAATGAACACTGAAGCTTTCTTT.

The chain couples TRBV4-3 to TRBJ2-1; 10 nucleotides line up with TRBD2. The germline V gene encodes CDR1 LGHNA and CDR2 YSLEER. The CDR3 is 16 residues long. Unmatched junction bases numbered 3, after V lost 2 bases and J lost 2 bases. CDR3 region: CASSQTAGGAYNEQFF. The CDR3 bases are TGCGCCAGCAGCCAAACAGCGGGGGGGGCCTACAATGAGCAGTTCTTC.

The sample holds a few counts of this clone. The rearrangement joins TRBV28 to TRBJ1-5, with 9 bases aligning to TRBD1. The CDR3 runs 16 residues. Germline CDR1 MDHEN, CDR2 SYDVKM. After removal of 5 bases from V and 6 bases from J, the junction contained 11 bases not matched to a gene. The CDR3 here is CASSPTGTGTGQPQHF. The DNA of the CDR3 is TGTGCCAGCAGTCCGACCGGGACAGGGACCGGTCAGCCCCAGCATTTT.

This sequence joins TRBV11-2 and TRBJ2-5; D might be TRBD1 (6 bases). Germline-derived CDR1 and CDR2 are SGHAT and FQNNGV. Trimming cost V 5 bases and J 2 bases, with 15 bases left between them. The CDR3 consists of 15 residues. CDR3 region: CASSPRPGQQETQYF. The CDR3 coding sequence is TGTGCCAGCAGCCCGCGACCGGGACAACAAGAGACCCAGTACTTC.

The V call is TRBV5-1, the J call TRBJ1-2; perhaps TRBD1 as D (5 bases). Between the trimmed V and J ends, which lost 0 bases and 5 bases, there was a span of 14 bases. There are 15 residues in the CDR3. The germline V gene encodes CDR1 SGHRS and CDR2 YFSETQ. In DNA form, the CDR3 reads TGCGCCAGCAGCTTGGTCTCCGGGGGAGTATATGGCTACACCTTC. This gives the protein CASSLVSGGVYGYTF.